The rows below give T cell receptor beta chains drawn from one sample of a study of blood T cell repertoires in COVID-19. Profiling relied on immunoSEQ multiplex PCR, and the TCRdb table lists in-frame clones only, not all of them. The sample comprises about 34,000 clones, roughly three quarters of which are singletons, and roughly 17% rests with the top ten. The sequencing sample was made of peripheral blood. These receptors came from a human donor in a cohort sampled during active COVID-19. Both conserved end residues are part of each CDR3. D genes are given only for firm matches. Clone size is shown for a subset of rows, as once, few, many or a class of expanded clone.

V	D	J	size	DNA	CDR3
TRBV3-1/TRBV3-2	TRBD1	TRBJ2-3	few	TGTGCCAGCAGCCATCCATGGACAGGGGATACGCAGTATTTT	CASSHPWTGDTQYF
TRBV18	NA	TRBJ1-2	NA	TGTGCCAGCTCATCCTCTACTCTAGACGGACTTACTAACTATGGCTACACCTTC	CASSSSTLDGLTNYGYTF
TRBV6-2/TRBV6-3	TRBD2	TRBJ2-1	NA	TGTGCCAGCAGTAGGGCTAGCGGGAACAATGAGCAGTTCTTC	CASSRASGNNEQFF
TRBV3-1/TRBV3-2	TRBD1	TRBJ1-6	NA	TGTGCCAGCAGCCAAGACAGGGGACAGTACCTCTACATTTCACCCCTCCACTTT	CASSQDRGQYLYISPLHF
TRBV7-9	TRBD1	TRBJ2-6	NA	TGTGCCAGCAGCTTAGGATCCTGGGACAGGAGCTCTGGGGCCAACGTCCTGACTTTC	CASSLGSWDRSSGANVLTF
TRBV6-5	TRBD2	TRBJ2-7	NA	TGTGCCAGCAGTCGCGGGGGAATATACGAGCAGTACTTC	CASSRGGIYEQYF
TRBV28	NA	TRBJ2-2	few	TGTGCCAGCACCGAGACGAACACCGGGGAGCTGTTTTTT	CASTETNTGELFF
TRBV9	NA	TRBJ1-5	NA	TGTGCCAGCAGCGCAGGGGATAGCAATCAGCCCCAGCATTTT	CASSAGDSNQPQHF
TRBV7-2	NA	TRBJ2-7	NA	TGTGCCAGCAGCTTGCACGGGACTCCACTGTCCGAGCAGTACTTC	CASSLHGTPLSEQYF
TRBV7-9	NA	TRBJ1-3	NA	TGTGCCAGCAGCTTTGTCCGGGGGAGCTCTGGAAACACCATATATTTT	CASSFVRGSSGNTIYF
TRBV18	TRBD1	TRBJ2-7	NA	TGTGCCAGCTCATCTAACAGGGGCTACGAGCAGTACTTC	CASSSNRGYEQYF
TRBV6-5	NA	TRBJ1-2	NA	TGTGCCAGCAGTTACTCTGGGGGGGTCTATGGCTACACCTTC	CASSYSGGVYGYTF
TRBV12-3/TRBV12-4	NA	TRBJ1-2	NA	TGTGCCAGCAGTTTATCCAATAACTATGGCTACACCTTC	CASSLSNNYGYTF
TRBV27	NA	TRBJ2-7	NA	TGTGCCAGCAGTCCCCGCGGAGACGAGCAGTACTTC	CASSPRGDEQYF
TRBV7-8	NA	TRBJ1-5	NA	TGTGCCAGCAGCACCTCCAGGTATCAGCCCCAGCATTTT	CASSTSRYQPQHF
TRBV6-2/TRBV6-3	TRBD1	TRBJ2-7	few	TGTGCCAGCAGTTACCAACAGGGGCCTTACGAGCAGTACTTC	CASSYQQGPYEQYF
TRBV10-2	NA	TRBJ2-2	NA	TGCGCCAGCAGCTCGACAGAGAACACCGGGGAGCTGTTTTTT	CASSSTENTGELFF
TRBV5-1	NA	TRBJ2-7	NA	TGCGCCAGCAGCTTGGAAGGCAGGGGCGAGCAGTACTTC	CASSLEGRGEQYF
TRBV5-1	TRBD1	TRBJ2-4	NA	TGCGCCAGCAGCTTGGAACAGGGGGGTACCAAAAACATTCAGTACTTC	CASSLEQGGTKNIQYF
TRBV14	TRBD2	TRBJ2-2	NA	TGTGCCAGCAGCCAAGTCCGGACTAGCTTGAACACCGGGGAGCTGTTTTTT	CASSQVRTSLNTGELFF
TRBV11-2	TRBD1	TRBJ1-6	NA	TGTGCCAGCAGCTTACACGCCCGGGACAGGGGAATTACACCCCTCCACTTT	CASSLHARDRGITPLHF
TRBV18	NA	TRBJ2-7	NA	TGTGCCAGCTCATCGGCCCGGGACACTTCCTACGAGCAGTACTTC	CASSSARDTSYEQYF
TRBV5-4	TRBD1	TRBJ2-1	NA	TGTGCCAGCAGCCCAGACAGGGAGCGGTCCATCCACGAGCAGTTCTTC	CASSPDRERSIHEQFF
TRBV4-3	TRBD2	TRBJ2-3	NA	TGCGCCAGCAGCCAAGATTTATCGGGAGGAGATACGCAGTATTTT	CASSQDLSGGDTQYF
TRBV28	NA	TRBJ1-5	medium-sized	TGTGCCAGCAGTTTATATCGGGGTAGCAATCAGCCCCAGCATTTT	CASSLYRGSNQPQHF
TRBV5-5	TRBD1	TRBJ1-2	few	TGTGCCAGCAGCTTGGGAGGGACAGGGAGAGCTAACTATGGCTACACCTTC	CASSLGGTGRANYGYTF
TRBV5-1	TRBD1	TRBJ2-1	NA	TGCGCCAGCAGCTTGGCTACCGGGACAGGACCATATAACGGCCCCTACAATGAGCAGTTCTTC	CASSLATGTGPYNGPYNEQFF
TRBV29-1	TRBD1	TRBJ1-1	few	TGCAGCGTTGGGACAGGGAACACTGAAGCTTTCTTT	CSVGTGNTEAFF
TRBV28	NA	TRBJ2-4	NA	TGTGCCAGCACCCCATCGGGGATAGCCAAAAACATTCAGTACTTC	CASTPSGIAKNIQYF
TRBV19	NA	TRBJ2-7	few	TGTGCCAGTAAGAACCCAGGTTCGTACGAGCAGTACTTC	CASKNPGSYEQYF
TRBV5-4	TRBD2	TRBJ2-3	NA	TGTGCCAGCAGCAATATAGCGGGGGGGCCCACAGATACGCAGTATTTT	CASSNIAGGPTDTQYF
TRBV7-8	TRBD2	TRBJ2-1	few	TGTGCCAGCAGCTTAGGAGGACTAGCGAATCCCGAGCAGTTCTTC	CASSLGGLANPEQFF
TRBV3-1/TRBV3-2	TRBD2	TRBJ2-1	NA	TGTGCCAGCAGCCAAGAGGCGGGACTAGCGGACAATGAGCAGTTCTTC	CASSQEAGLADNEQFF
TRBV2	NA	TRBJ1-6	NA	TGTGCCAGCAGTCCGTTAGACAGGTCGTCGGTTCCCCTCCACTTT	CASSPLDRSSVPLHF
TRBV29-1	NA	TRBJ2-3	NA	TGCAGCGTGATGGGGCAGTACACAGATACGCAGTATTTT	CSVMGQYTDTQYF
TRBV10-3	TRBD2	TRBJ2-3	NA	TGTGCCATCAGTCAAGGGACTAGCGGAACAGATACGCAGTATTTT	CAISQGTSGTDTQYF
TRBV10-1	TRBD2	TRBJ2-2	NA	TGCGCCAGCAGTGCCACTAGCGGGGGTACCGGGGAGCTGTTTTTT	CASSATSGGTGELFF
TRBV1	NA	TRBJ2-1	NA	TGCACCAGCAGCCAACTACCTCAGTTTGGGCAATTCAATGAGCAGTTCTTC	CTSSQLPQFGQFNEQFF
TRBV3-1/TRBV3-2	NA	TRBJ2-2	NA	TGTGCCAGCAGCCAAGAGAAGAAGTCGAGGCGGGAGCTGTTTTTT	CASSQEKKSRRELFF
TRBV19	TRBD1	TRBJ1-2	NA	TGTGCCAGTCTCGACAGGGGGCGGTCTAACTATGGCTACACCTTC	CASLDRGRSNYGYTF
TRBV14	NA	TRBJ2-2	NA	TGTGCCAGCAGCCAAGATCTACCGGGGAACACCGGGGAGCTGTTTTTT	CASSQDLPGNTGELFF